The 29 T cell receptor beta chains given below trace back to one sample, sequenced in a study of blood T cell repertoires in COVID-19. The table came from immunoSEQ multiplex PCR; TCRdb's copy has only in-frame clones and leaves some out. The sample includes under 300,000 clones, roughly 80% of them seen just once. The sample comprised peripheral blood. All receptors derive from a woman younger than 35 with acute or convalescent COVID-19.

The chain carries TRBV11-2 and TRBJ1-1, with 7 bases that match TRBD1. The germline CDR1 and CDR2 sequences are SGHAT and FQNNGV. This CDR3 contains 16 residues. The ends lost 5 bases at V and 4 bases at J; junction bases unmatched: 13. The CDR3 DNA sequence: TGTGCCAGCAGCGCCCAGGGGGTTGAGGCGGGCACTGAAGCTTTCTTT. Amino acids: CASSAQGVEAGTEAFF.

This sequence joins TRBV6-6 and TRBJ1-5; D might be TRBD1 (6 bases). Trimming shortened V by 5 bases and J by 3 bases, and 14 bases separated the two germline ends. This CDR3 is 15 amino acids long. Germline V lookup: CDR1 MNHNY, CDR2 SVGAGI (reference sequence). The CDR3 protein is CASSKQTGPNQPQHF. DNA of the CDR3: TGTGCCAGCAGTAAACAAACAGGGCCCAATCAGCCCCAGCATTTT.

The chain uses TRBV5-4 and TRBJ2-1; D might be TRBD1 (5 bases). V lost 0 bases, J lost 6 bases, and 7 bases lay in between. The CDR3 sequence is 13 residues long. From germline, CDR1 is SGHNT and CDR2 YYREEE (reference sequence). The CDR3 sequence is CASSLGGLNEQFF. The CDR3 DNA follows: TGTGCCAGCAGCTTGGGGGGCCTCAATGAGCAGTTCTTC.

CDR3 protein: CASSLWVGGGEKLFF. In DNA form, the CDR3 reads TGTGCCAGCAGTTTATGGGTTGGTGGAGGGGAAAAACTGTTTTTT. The J gene is TRBJ1-4, the V gene TRBV28; D uncertain. Per the germline V gene, CDR1 is MDHEN and CDR2 is SYDVKM. Trimming pared 0 bases from V and 8 bases from J, leaving 13 bases between. The CDR3 is made up of 15 amino acids.

V and J are TRBV7-9 and TRBJ2-2, with D possibly matching TRBD1 (6 bases). The CDR3 contains 17 residues. CDR1 and CDR2 (germline): SEHNR, FQNEAQ (reference sequence). With 2 bases removed from V and 0 bases from J, the gap between germline ends came to 13 bases. The CDR3 region has the DNA TGTGCCAGCAGCTTAAGGGGACAAAGCACGAACACCGGGGAGCTGTTTTTT. Its translation is CASSLRGQSTNTGELFF.

V is TRBV28 and J is TRBJ1-2; 7 nucleotides agree with TRBD1. The CDR3 has 14 residues. From germline, CDR1 is MDHEN and CDR2 SYDVKM. V dropped 2 bases and J dropped 4; count of bases not matched to a gene: 4. As DNA, the CDR3 is TGTGCCAGCAGTTTAAATAGGGGGCCCTATGGCTACACCTTC. Amino acid sequence: CASSLNRGPYGYTF.

The table lists this clone with a few counts. This sequence joins TRBV6-2 or TRBV6-3 and TRBJ2-7, with 8 bases that match TRBD1. Trimming removed 2 bases from V and 4 bases from J; junction bases left unmatched: 10. Per the germline V gene, CDR1 is MNHEY and CDR2 is SVGEGT. This CDR3 has 16 residues. In DNA form, the CDR3 reads TGTGCCAGCAGTTACGGGCGGGGACAGGCTTTTTACGAGCAGTACTTC. Translating gives CASSYGRGQAFYEQYF.

This clone was observed once. V gene TRBV3-1 (or the pseudogene TRBV3-2) combines with J gene TRBJ1-1; tentative D call: TRBD1 (6 bases). V was pared by 3 bases and J by 2 bases, with 7 bases between. Germline values: CDR1 LGHDT, CDR2 YNNKEL (reference sequence). CDR3 length equals 13 residues. The DNA for the CDR3 is TGTGCCAGCAGCCAGGGACAAAACACTGAAGCTTTCTTT. As protein: CASSQGQNTEAFF.

This clone appeared a single time. The J gene is TRBJ2-1, the V gene TRBV7-2, with a weak D call TRBD1 (6 bases). CDR3 length: 14 residues. The germline V gene has CDR1 SGHTA and CDR2 FQGNSA. The germline V and J ends were trimmed by 4 bases and 3 bases, with 10 bases remaining between them. The CDR3 loop is CASSWQGYYNEQFF. As DNA, the CDR3 is TGTGCCAGCAGCTGGCAGGGGTACTACAATGAGCAGTTCTTC.

The chain is built from TRBV3-1 (or the pseudogene TRBV3-2) and TRBJ1-4, with 10 bases fitting TRBD1. The length of the CDR3 is 15 residues. CDR1 is LGHDT, CDR2 YNNKEL, per germline (reference sequence). V trimming: 2 bases; J trimming: 5 bases; junction bases outside the gene matches: 2. Here the CDR3 DNA reads TGTGCCAGCAGCCAACGGACAGGGGGGAATGAAAAACTGTTTTTT. This translates into CASSQRTGGNEKLFF.

V usage is TRBV6-6 and J usage is TRBJ2-7; TRBD1 is a possible D gene (6 bases). The CDR3 is 16 residues long. Trimming pared 0 bases from V and 1 base from J, leaving 13 bases between. From germline, CDR1 is MNHNY and CDR2 SVGAGI (reference sequence). The CDR3 nucleotides read TGTGCCAGCAGTTACTCAGGGCAGGGGATGTCCTACGAGCAGTACTTC. Its translation is CASSYSGQGMSYEQYF.

The chain is built from TRBV2 and TRBJ2-7, with D hard to call. The CDR3 extends over 11 amino acids. Germline lookup yields CDR1 SNHLY and CDR2 FYNNEI. Trimming removed 3 bases from V and 6 bases from J, with 6 bases in between. CDR3 DNA: TGTGCCAGCAGTGATGTAATCGAGCAGTACTTC. Translated, it gives CASSDVIEQYF.

The chain recombines TRBV28 with TRBJ2-3, with 9 bases matching TRBD1. The germline V gene has CDR1 MDHEN and CDR2 SYDVKM. V shed 4 bases, J shed 2 bases, and the junction held 7 bases outside the gene matches. This CDR3 has 16 residues. This CDR3 reads CASSSQDRGYTDTQYF. The CDR3 DNA reads as TGTGCCAGCAGTTCACAGGACAGGGGTTACACAGATACGCAGTATTTT.

The chain has TRBV16 and TRBJ2-1, with 7 nucleotides matching TRBD2. Germline V gives CDR1 KGHSY, CDR2 FQNENV. The ends lost 4 bases at V and 6 bases at J; junction bases unmatched: 9. CDR3 length equals 15 residues. CDR3 amino acids: CASSPREIKVNEQFF. The CDR3 DNA reads as TGTGCCAGCAGCCCGCGGGAGATTAAGGTCAATGAGCAGTTCTTC.

V is TRBV2 and J is TRBJ2-3; D perhaps matches TRBD1 (6 bases). In germline, CDR1 is SNHLY, CDR2 FYNNEI. The V end lost 9 bases, the J end lost 4 bases, and 11 bases lay between the germline ends. The CDR3 sequence is 12 residues long. CDR3 in DNA: TGTGCCAGACAGGGACGGGCAGATACGCAGTATTTT. Residues: CARQGRADTQYF.

The rearrangement uses TRBV4-3 and TRBJ2-7; D gene uncertain. Trimming stripped 0 bases from V and 2 bases from J, with 8 bases between. This CDR3 has 14 amino acids. Germline V gene lookup returns CDR1 LGHNA and CDR2 YSLEER. The CDR3 region is CASSQEARAYEQYF. CDR3 DNA: TGCGCCAGCAGCCAAGAAGCAAGAGCCTACGAGCAGTACTTC.

This chain links TRBV5-4 with TRBJ1-2; no clear D gene. Germline CDR1 SGHNT, CDR2 YYREEE (reference sequence). The CDR3 runs to 12 residues. V lost 4 bases and J 0 bases, leaving 4 bases between the germline ends. This CDR3 reads CASSQTNYGYTF. DNA for the CDR3: TGTGCCAGCAGCCAAACTAACTATGGCTACACCTTC.

This chain links TRBV12-3 or TRBV12-4 with TRBJ1-4, with D unclear. V was pared by 6 bases and J by 4 bases, with 9 bases between. This CDR3 region has 13 residues. The DNA of the CDR3 is TGTGCCAGCAGGCAGAATAATAATGAAAAACTGTTTTTT. Its protein is CASRQNNNEKLFF.

CDR3 bases: TGTGCCAGCAGCTTAGAGGGGACAGGGTCGGATCAGCCCCAGCATTTT. It codes for CASSLEGTGSDQPQHF. The V gene is TRBV11-2, the J gene TRBJ1-5; the match to TRBD1 covers 9 bases. CDR1 and CDR2 (germline): SGHAT, FQNNGV. The CDR3 has 16 amino acids. The V gene end was trimmed by 0 bases and the J gene end by 5 bases; junction bases not matched to a gene: 5.

This chain uses TRBV3-1 (or the pseudogene TRBV3-2) with TRBJ2-5; 7 bases are a match to TRBD2. This CDR3 comprises 17 residues. Trimming removed 4 bases from V and 2 bases from J; junction bases left unmatched: 13. Germline V CDR1 and CDR2: LGHDT, YNNKEL (reference sequence). This CDR3 reads CASSPGILAANQETQYF. For the CDR3, the DNA is TGTGCCAGCAGCCCAGGTATTCTAGCGGCCAATCAAGAGACCCAGTACTTC.

This clone was observed once. The V call is TRBV30, the J call TRBJ1-2; D is ambiguous. Trimming removed 0 bases from V and 5 bases from J, with 10 bases in between. Germline V gives CDR1 GTSNPN, CDR2 SVGIG (reference sequence). This CDR3 is built from 13 residues. The CDR3 region is CAWSVPAGYGYTF. The CDR3 DNA sequence: TGTGCCTGGAGTGTACCAGCCGGGTATGGCTACACCTTC.

This chain links TRBV3-1 (or the pseudogene TRBV3-2) with TRBJ2-7, with 8 bases fitting TRBD2. The trim removed 1 base at V and 2 bases at J, leaving 13 bases unmatched. The CDR3 covers 18 residues. Germline lookup yields CDR1 LGHDT and CDR2 YNNKEL (reference sequence). This CDR3 is CASSQGRGVGTRAYEQYF. The DNA of the CDR3 is TGTGCCAGCAGCCAAGGTCGTGGGGTGGGGACTAGGGCCTACGAGCAGTACTTC.

The chain joins TRBV9 to TRBJ1-1; D is undetermined. Trimming took 0 bases from V and 4 from J, leaving 16 bases between them. Germline lookup yields CDR1 SGDLS and CDR2 YYNGEE. This CDR3 is 16 amino acids long. CDR3 DNA: TGTGCCAGCAGCGTAGAGCCATTAACTATGGGCACTGAAGCTTTCTTT. Its protein is CASSVEPLTMGTEAFF.

A few counts support this clone. In DNA, the CDR3 is TGTGCCACCAGCAGGGGCCTTACCGGGACAGGGAACTACAATGAGCAGTTCTTC. Its translation: CATSRGLTGTGNYNEQFF. This chain uses TRBV15 with TRBJ2-1; TRBD1 matches at 9 bases. The CDR3 runs to 18 residues. With V trimmed by 3 bases and J by 3 bases, 12 bases remained unmatched. Germline V CDR1 and CDR2: LNHNV, YYDKDF (reference sequence). Filled out from reference TRBV15 and TRBJ2-1, the complete variable domain reads DAMVIQNPRYQVTQFGKPVTLSCSQTLNHNVMYWYQQKSSQAPKLLFHYYDKDFNNEADTPDNFQSRRPNTSFCFLDIRSPGLGDTAMYLCATSRGLTGTGNYNEQFFGPGTRLTVL.

This clone was seen once. The J gene is TRBJ2-1, the V gene TRBV2; D ambiguous. The CDR3 spans 13 residues. Germline loops: CDR1 SNHLY, CDR2 FYNNEI. V was pared by 9 bases and J by 8 bases, with 17 bases between. CDR3 residues: CASSLTGWHEQFF. In nucleotides, the CDR3 is TGTGCCAGTAGCCTTACCGGATGGCATGAGCAGTTCTTC.

This chain uses TRBV7-9 with TRBJ1-2; possible D gene TRBD1, 6 bases. CDR1 is SEHNR and CDR2 is FQNEAQ in the germline V gene (reference sequence). The CDR3 totals 16 residues. The V gene lost 5 bases and the J gene lost 4 bases, with 20 bases spanning the gap. This CDR3 reads CASSGGDRIRSYGYTF. CDR3 bases: TGTGCCAGCAGCGGGGGCGACAGAATTAGATCCTATGGCTACACCTTC.

The rearrangement joins TRBV10-3 to TRBJ2-7; D is ambiguous. This CDR3 comprises 11 residues. V shed 5 bases and J shed 5 bases, with 7 bases lying between them. Germline loops: CDR1 ENHRY, CDR2 SYGVKD. This CDR3 is CAISTRDEQYF. The CDR3 DNA reads TGTGCCATCAGTACCCGGGACGAGCAGTACTTC.

The genes are TRBV10-3 and TRBJ1-1; the D is unclear. V was trimmed by 3 bases and J by 5 bases, leaving 13 bases between them. Germline V gives CDR1 ENHRY, CDR2 SYGVKD. CDR3 length: 14 residues. For the CDR3, the DNA is TGTGCCATCAGTGAAGACCTTTCAGGAACTGAAGCTTTCTTT. This codes for CAISEDLSGTEAFF.

The chain joins TRBV6-1 to TRBJ2-7, with a possible D match to TRBD1 (5 bases). The V gene lost 2 bases and the J gene lost 5 bases, with 13 bases spanning the gap. There are 14 residues in the CDR3. Germline CDR1 and CDR2: MNHNS and SASEGT. CDR3 sequence: CASSELGRVNEQYF. In DNA, the CDR3 is TGTGCCAGCAGTGAACTGGGCAGGGTCAACGAGCAGTACTTC.